The 14 T cell receptor beta chains below all came from one sample that was sequenced in a study of T cell responses to AZD1222 COVID-19 vaccine. Clones were sequenced by immunoSEQ multiplex PCR, and TCRdb holds only the in-frame ones, with some missing. This sample carries 150,000 to 250,000 clones, approximately 89% of them seen once, and the ten largest clones take 3% to 4%. The sequencing here drew on peripheral blood, taken 28 days after the second AZD1222 dose. Receptors were obtained from an adult who received the AZD1222 COVID-19 vaccine.

V is TRBV7-3 and J is TRBJ1-1, with D perhaps TRBD1 (5 bases). The CDR3 totals 14 residues. Germline CDR1 SGHTA, CDR2 FQGTGA. The ends were cut back, 2 bases at V and 5 bases at J, with 12 bases in the middle. CDR3 DNA sequence: TGTGCCAGCAGCTTAGAAGGGGCAGGGACTGAAGCTTTCTTT. This encodes CASSLEGAGTEAFF.

The chain uses TRBV7-6 and TRBJ2-2, with TRBD1 as a possible D gene (6 bases). The CDR3 contains 15 residues. With 1 base removed from V and 4 bases from J, the gap between germline ends came to 10 bases. In germline, CDR1 is SGHVS, CDR2 FNYEAQ. The CDR3 DNA reads TGTGCCAGCAGCTTAGTTGGGGGCCCCACCGGGGAGCTGTTTTTT. Amino acids: CASSLVGGPTGELFF.

The chain uses TRBV2 and TRBJ2-7; maybe TRBD1 (6 bases). CDR3 length equals 14 residues. The V and J ends lost 7 bases and 3 bases respectively, with 16 bases between them. Germline CDR1 is SNHLY and CDR2 is FYNNEI. The CDR3 here is CASITGTTNYEQYF. In nucleotides, the CDR3 is TGTGCCAGCATCACCGGGACAACAAACTACGAGCAGTACTTC. Full variable domain (rest looked up from reference TRBV2 and TRBJ2-7): EPEVTQTPSHQVTQMGQEVILRCVPISNHLYFYWYRQILGQKVEFLVSFYNNEISEKSEIFDDQFSVERPDGSNFTLKIRSTKLEDSAMYFCASITGTTNYEQYFGPGTRLTVT.

The count of this clone is one. The rearrangement joins TRBV3-1 (or the pseudogene TRBV3-2) to TRBJ2-5, with a weak D call TRBD2 (6 bases). Per the germline V gene, CDR1 is LGHDT and CDR2 is YNNKEL (reference sequence). The CDR3 length is 14 residues. Between the trimmed V and J ends, which lost 2 bases and 2 bases, there was a span of 9 bases. The CDR3 coding sequence is TGTGCCAGCAGCCAATTTGGGGGGCAAGAGACCCAGTACTTC. This gives the protein CASSQFGGQETQYF.

The genes are TRBV6-5 and TRBJ1-2; 10 bases fit TRBD1. The ends lost 6 bases at V and 8 bases at J; junction bases unmatched: 6. The CDR3 runs 13 residues. Germline loops: CDR1 MNHEY, CDR2 SVGAGI. The CDR3 DNA sequence: TGTGCCAGCAGGGAGACAGGGGGCTGGGGCTACACCTTC. This gives the protein CASRETGGWGYTF.

The DNA of the CDR3 is TGTGCCAGCAGCTATGGACTAGGGGGCGGTGAGCAGTTCTTC. Translation gives CASSYGLGGGEQFF. V usage is TRBV11-3 and J usage is TRBJ2-1; D may be TRBD1 or TRBD2 (7 bases each). The CDR3 contains 14 residues. CDR1 SGHNT and CDR2 YENEEA come from the germline V gene. Trimming stripped 4 bases from V and 9 bases from J, with 16 bases between.

The chain employs TRBV28 and TRBJ1-6; D is uncertain. This CDR3 region has 17 residues. V was trimmed by 3 bases and J by 8 bases, leaving 20 bases between them. CDR1 MDHEN and CDR2 SYDVKM come from the germline V gene. The CDR3 sequence is CASSFSASRRLHSPLHF. The DNA of the CDR3 is TGTGCCAGCAGTTTTTCAGCCTCGAGACGGTTGCATTCACCCCTCCACTTT.

The gene calls are TRBV5-6 and TRBJ1-5, with TRBD1 matching 8 bases. CDR1 and CDR2 from the germline V gene are SGHDT and YYEEEE. This CDR3 is built from 15 residues. V was clipped by 4 bases and J by 2 bases; unmatched bases: 5. The CDR3 DNA is TGTGCCAGCAGCGCCGGGACAGGACGCAATCAGCCCCAGCATTTT. This encodes CASSAGTGRNQPQHF.

A single count supports this clone. V and J are TRBV11-3 and TRBJ2-2, with D hard to call. The V end was cut by 3 bases, the J end by 1 base, with 6 bases between. This CDR3 contains 14 residues. Germline V gene data show CDR1 as SGHNT and CDR2 as YENEEA. The CDR3: CASSFVRNTGELFF. DNA of the CDR3: TGTGCCAGCAGCTTCGTCAGGAACACCGGGGAGCTGTTTTTT.

The chain joins TRBV9 to TRBJ2-3; unclear D gene. Germline V gene sequence: CDR1 SGDLS, CDR2 YYNGEE. The CDR3 consists of 16 residues. V was cut by 0 bases and J by 1 base, with 12 bases left in between. CDR3 sequence (DNA): TGTGCCAGCAGCGTAGGACTCCCGTCGGGCACAGATACGCAGTATTTT. Its protein product is CASSVGLPSGTDTQYF.

The CDR3 protein is CASSPNRGGENTEAFF. Written as DNA, the CDR3 is TGCGCCAGCAGCCCTAATAGGGGGGGGGAGAACACTGAAGCTTTCTTT. V and J are TRBV4-1 and TRBJ1-1; tentatively, D is TRBD1 (6 bases). This CDR3 contains 16 residues. The germline V and J ends were trimmed by 4 bases and 1 base, with 16 bases remaining between them. CDR1 is MGHRA and CDR2 is YSYEKL in the germline V gene.

This chain connects TRBV19 to TRBJ2-7, with D tentatively TRBD2 (6 bases). The V end lost 9 bases, the J end lost 4 bases, and 13 bases lay between the germline ends. This CDR3 has 12 amino acids. Per germline, CDR1 LNHDA and CDR2 SQIVND (reference sequence). CDR3 in DNA: TGTGCCAGCGGGACTTGGGGTTACGAGCAGTACTTC. Translating it yields CASGTWGYEQYF.

V is TRBV15 and J is TRBJ2-1; 8 bases fit TRBD1. V gave up 7 bases and J gave up 6 bases; unmatched junction bases: 14. Per germline, CDR1 LNHNV and CDR2 YYDKDF (reference sequence). The CDR3 spans 16 residues. CDR3 coding DNA: TGTGCCACCACCCCGACAGGCGACAGGGGCGGCAATGAGCAGTTCTTC. The encoded protein is CATTPTGDRGGNEQFF.

The rearrangement links TRBV24-1 to TRBJ2-1; D call uncertain. V was cut by 3 bases and J by 2 bases, with 4 bases left in between. This CDR3 spans 13 amino acids. Germline V CDR1 and CDR2: KGHDR, SFDVKD. CDR3 in DNA: TGTGCCACCAGTGATCTTACCTACAATGAGCAGTTCTTC. Translated: CATSDLTYNEQFF.